This T cell receptor beta chain is drawn from a study of human T cells and chemical hapten exposure. Findings and limits, study-wide: With DPC sensitization, TCRs exceeding 1 in 1000 frequency showed no change.

Germline CDR1 and CDR2: GTSNPN and SVGIG (reference sequence). The length of the CDR3 is 13 residues. The germline V and J ends were trimmed by 0 bases and 4 bases, with 7 bases remaining between them. This clonotype was detected many times. Its antigen is not identified. This sample's time point: healthy volunteer bleed at 2 weeks. From whole blood left unfractionated, total RNA was extracted. Single cDNA molecules in the library carried unique molecular identifiers attached during preparation. In the original workflow: 96,000 or so TCRs per sample was the median, with a range of about 23,224 to 750,000. Each CDR3 protein is one row after TCRdb ran MiXCR on the RACE reads. The V and J calls here are based on TCRdb, not the publication. The profile shows 25,000 to 35,000 distinct CDR3 sequences, 7.4% of them singletons.

Material: whole blood. The chain carries TRBV30 and TRBJ1-3; tentatively, D is TRBD1 (5 bases). The clonotype comes from a human donor in good health. Some clones in this sample may be carry-over from other donors' samples. This chain's CDR3 is CAWSVNRGNTIYF. The CDR3 DNA sequence: TGTGCCTGGAGTGTTAACAGGGGAAACACCATATATTTT.